This T cell receptor (beta chain) comes out of a study of cytomegalovirus exposure and HLA in healthy donors. Whole-study findings and limits: It is likely that the observed cluster of highly shared sequence variants was a sequencing artifact. When the data were analyzed later, several of the most significant clusters appeared to be linked to common viral pathogens. Per a prior analysis, the majority of TCR beta V segments were productive roughly 90% or roughly 30% of the time.

The CDR3 consists of 14 residues. From germline, CDR1 is MDHEN and CDR2 SYDVKM. V lost 6 bases, J lost 4 bases, and 2 bases stayed unmatched. The primer mix had 60 Vbeta and 13 Jbeta primers. TCRdb keeps only in-frame clones here, not all; method: immunoSEQ multiplex PCR. Of tens of thousands of clones listed, under 85% are singletons. With respect to this clone: Its antigen is unidentified.

The chain has TRBV28 and TRBJ2-7, with 14 positions matching TRBD2. Material: PBMCs. This TCR was recovered from a man aged 50 to 59 in good health and CMV-seropositive. DNA for the CDR3: TGTGCCAGCAGGGGGACTAGCGGGAGTTACGAGCAGTACTTC. The encoded protein is CASRGTSGSYEQYF. The full variable domain, completed using reference TRBV28 and TRBJ2-7, is DVKVTQSSRYLVKRTGEKVFLECVQDMDHENMFWYRQDPGLGLRLIYFSYDVKMKEKGDIPEGYSVSREKKERFSLILESASTNQTSMYLCASRGTSGSYEQYFGPGTRLTVT.